The 21 T cell receptor beta chains presented below share a single source sample, sequenced in a study of blood T cell repertoires in COVID-19. Sequencing used immunoSEQ multiplex PCR; TCRdb keeps in-frame clones, though not all of them. This table holds approximately 350,000 clones, more than 80% found once. What was sequenced was peripheral blood. The receptors shown here come from a middle-aged man with acute or convalescent COVID-19.

V and J are TRBV29-1 and TRBJ1-3, with TRBD1 matching over 7 bases. CDR1 SQVTM and CDR2 ANQGSEA come from the germline V gene. This CDR3 region has 19 residues. J was trimmed by 3 bases and V by 4 bases; bases with no gene match: 21. This CDR3 reads CSVALRQGLRSRGGNTIYF. CDR3 DNA sequence: TGCAGCGTTGCCCTTAGACAGGGCTTGCGCTCTAGAGGTGGAAACACCATATATTTT. Full variable domain (outside the CDR3, taken from reference TRBV29-1 and TRBJ1-3): SAVISQKPSRDICQRGTSLTIQCQVDSQVTMMFWYRQQPGQSLTLIATANQGSEATYESGFVIDKFPISRPNLTFSTLTVSNMSPEDSSIYLCSVALRQGLRSRGGNTIYFGEGSWLTVV.

The V call is TRBV5-6, the J call TRBJ1-1; 7 nucleotides line up with TRBD1. The trim removed 0 bases at V and 4 bases at J, leaving 12 bases unmatched. The CDR3 spans 17 residues. Germline assignment: CDR1 SGHDT and CDR2 YYEEEE. CDR3: CASSLAETGRRGTEAFF. CDR3 nucleotides: TGTGCCAGCAGCTTGGCTGAGACAGGGCGAAGGGGCACTGAAGCTTTCTTT.

This chain links TRBV4-2 with TRBJ2-7; TRBD1 matches 9 bases. This CDR3 has 15 amino acids. The J segment lost 2 bases and the V segment lost 5 bases, leaving 7 bases of the junction unmatched. The germline V gene encodes CDR1 LGHNA and CDR2 YNFKEQ. The CDR3 here is CASSEDRGQPYEQYF. Here the CDR3 DNA reads TGTGCCAGCAGCGAGGACAGGGGTCAACCCTACGAGCAGTACTTC.

The chain uses TRBV19 and TRBJ1-2; D is perhaps TRBD1 (6 bases). With 7 bases removed from V and 4 bases from J, the gap between germline ends came to 25 bases. The CDR3 sequence is 17 residues long. Germline assignment: CDR1 LNHDA and CDR2 SQIVND (reference sequence). The DNA of the CDR3 is TGTGCCAGTACCTCCCCTCCTGGGGCAGGGGTTAGCTATGGCTACACCTTC. Protein sequence: CASTSPPGAGVSYGYTF.

V and J are TRBV19 and TRBJ1-6; 7 nucleotides line up with TRBD1. Germline V CDR1 and CDR2: LNHDA, SQIVND (reference sequence). The trim removed 8 bases at V and 5 bases at J, leaving 9 bases unmatched. The CDR3 totals 15 residues. CDR3 region: CASRKGAGDNSPLHF. The CDR3 coding sequence is TGTGCCAGTCGGAAGGGGGCAGGGGATAATTCACCCCTCCACTTT.

This clone was recorded only once. The rearrangement joins TRBV5-4 to TRBJ2-1; perhaps TRBD1 as D (6 bases). Deletions cut 1 base from V and 0 bases from J, with 11 bases between. This CDR3 is 16 amino acids long. Per the germline V gene, CDR1 is SGHNT and CDR2 is YYREEE (reference sequence). CDR3 sequence: CASSLSRGSSYNEQFF. In DNA form, the CDR3 reads TGTGCCAGCAGCTTGTCTAGGGGGAGCTCCTACAATGAGCAGTTCTTC.

The rearrangement uses TRBV4-3 and TRBJ1-1; D remains ambiguous. Germline CDR1 is LGHNA and CDR2 is YSLEER. V lost 0 bases and J 6 bases, leaving 8 bases between the germline ends. The CDR3 is 13 amino acids. The CDR3 DNA follows: TGCGCCAGCAGCCAAGATTGGGGAGCTGAAGCTTTCTTT. It codes for CASSQDWGAEAFF.

V and J are TRBV5-1 and TRBJ2-2, with 12 bases identical to TRBD2. V lost 4 bases to trimming and J lost 2 bases; unmatched junction nucleotides: 6. This CDR3 comprises 17 residues. CDR1 is SGHRS and CDR2 is YFSETQ in the germline V gene. CDR3 DNA: TGCGCCAGCAGCACGTTAGGACTAGCGGGAAACACCGGGGAGCTGTTTTTT. Its protein is CASSTLGLAGNTGELFF.

This chain links TRBV7-8 with TRBJ1-2; D perhaps matches TRBD1 (6 bases). V was cut by 2 bases and J by 5 bases, with 15 bases left in between. Germline V gene sequence: CDR1 SGHVS, CDR2 FQNEAQ. CDR3 length equals 15 residues. The CDR3 loop is CASSLRQGTGYGYTF. CDR3 in DNA: TGTGCCAGCAGCTTACGGCAGGGGACGGGGTATGGCTACACCTTC.

The V and J genes are TRBV7-6 and TRBJ2-2; 11 bases fit TRBD2. CDR1 is SGHVS, CDR2 FNYEAQ, per germline. V was pared by 1 base and J by 4 bases, with 2 bases of the junction left unmatched. The CDR3 is 16 residues long. The CDR3 loop is CASSLGGTSGTGELFF. The CDR3, as DNA: TGTGCCAGCAGCTTAGGGGGGACTAGCGGCACCGGGGAGCTGTTTTTT.

The chain is built from TRBV5-4 and TRBJ1-2; 7 nucleotides agree with TRBD1. Germline CDR1 SGHNT, CDR2 YYREEE (reference sequence). Trimming removed 4 bases from V and 4 bases from J; junction bases left unmatched: 10. This CDR3 is 15 amino acids long. The CDR3, as DNA: TGTGCCAGCAGCCCCGGCGGACAGGCGGGCTATGGCTACACCTTC. It codes for CASSPGGQAGYGYTF. Full variable domain (rest looked up from reference TRBV5-4 and TRBJ1-2): ETGVTQSPTHLIKTRGQQVTLRCSSQSGHNTVSWYQQALGQGPQFIFQYYREEENGRGNFPPRFSGLQFPNYSSELNVNALELDDSALYLCASSPGGQAGYGYTFGSGTRLTVV.

The rearrangement uses TRBV4-3 and TRBJ2-5, with D perhaps TRBD1 (5 bases). Germline lookup yields CDR1 LGHNA and CDR2 YSLEER. This CDR3 has 18 amino acids. V lost 5 bases and J 5 bases, leaving 27 bases between the germline ends. This CDR3 reads CASSSIQNWPGWWETQYF. The CDR3 bases are TGCGCCAGCAGCTCGATCCAGAACTGGCCAGGGTGGTGGGAGACCCAGTACTTC.

The chain combines TRBV13 with TRBJ2-5, with 12 bases aligning to TRBD2. The V gene end was trimmed by 5 bases and the J gene end by 4 bases; junction bases not matched to a gene: 8. The V gene's germline CDR1 is PRHDT and CDR2 FYEKMQ (reference sequence). This CDR3 comprises 16 residues. As DNA, the CDR3 is TGTGCCAGCAGCCCGCTGACTAGCGGGAGAGGAGAGACCCAGTACTTC. Amino acids: CASSPLTSGRGETQYF. The variable domain in full, completed from reference TRBV13 and TRBJ2-5, reads AAGVIQSPRHLIKEKRETATLKCYPIPRHDTVYWYQQGPGQDPQFLISFYEKMQSDKGSIPDRFSAQQFSDYHSELNMSSLELGDSALYFCASSPLTSGRGETQYFGPGTRLLVL.

This chain uses TRBV7-2 with TRBJ2-7; TRBD2 might be the D (6 bases). Germline CDR1 reads SGHTA; CDR2 reads FQGNSA. The CDR3 loop spans 15 amino acids. V lost 2 bases and J 5 bases, leaving 16 bases between the germline ends. CDR3 sequence: CASSLSATRYNEQYF. Here the CDR3 DNA reads TGTGCCAGCAGCTTATCCGCGACTAGGTACAACGAGCAGTACTTC.

The chain carries TRBV5-1 and TRBJ1-2; D is uncertain. Germline-derived CDR1 and CDR2 are SGHRS and YFSETQ. Between the trimmed V and J ends, which lost 3 bases and 0 bases, there was a span of 12 bases. The CDR3 runs 15 residues. The CDR3 sequence: CASSSGRTPNYGYTF. The CDR3 DNA follows: TGCGCCAGCAGCTCTGGACGGACTCCTAACTATGGCTACACCTTC.

The genes are TRBV9 and TRBJ2-1; TRBD2 is a possible D gene (6 bases). V was trimmed by 1 base and J by 0 bases, leaving 11 bases between them. The CDR3 is made up of 16 amino acids. Germline V gene data show CDR1 as SGDLS and CDR2 as YYNGEE. The CDR3 coding sequence is TGTGCCAGCAGCGTACTAGCGTCGAGCTCCTACAATGAGCAGTTCTTC. Translating gives CASSVLASSSYNEQFF.

V gene TRBV28 combines with J gene TRBJ2-1, with TRBD1 identical over 9 bases. From germline, CDR1 is MDHEN and CDR2 SYDVKM. The CDR3 totals 15 residues. Unmatched junction bases numbered 7, after V lost 7 bases and J lost 3 bases. CDR3 region: CASKSGTGSYNEQFF. In nucleotides, the CDR3 is TGTGCCAGCAAGTCCGGGACAGGGAGCTACAATGAGCAGTTCTTC.

V and J are TRBV2 and TRBJ1-1; D is possibly TRBD1 (6 bases). Germline CDR1 and CDR2: SNHLY and FYNNEI. Trimming stripped 7 bases from V and 5 bases from J, with 14 bases between. The CDR3 has 13 amino acids. The CDR3 protein is CASTLTGITEAFF. CDR3 nucleotide sequence: TGTGCCAGCACTCTAACAGGGATTACTGAAGCTTTCTTT. Combining the CDR3 with reference TRBV2 and TRBJ1-1 gives the whole variable domain EPEVTQTPSHQVTQMGQEVILRCVPISNHLYFYWYRQILGQKVEFLVSFYNNEISEKSEIFDDQFSVERPDGSNFTLKIRSTKLEDSAMYFCASTLTGITEAFFGQGTRLTVV.

The genes are TRBV5-4 and TRBJ1-5; possibly TRBD1 for D (5 bases). Germline V gene sequence: CDR1 SGHNT, CDR2 YYREEE (reference sequence). V was shortened by 2 bases and J by 4 bases, with 7 bases between the two germline ends. The CDR3 has 13 amino acids. The CDR3 spells CASSFDRNQPQHF. CDR3 DNA sequence: TGTGCCAGCAGCTTCGACAGAAATCAGCCCCAGCATTTT. The full variable domain, with the rest looked up from reference TRBV5-4 and TRBJ1-5, is ETGVTQSPTHLIKTRGQQVTLRCSSQSGHNTVSWYQQALGQGPQFIFQYYREEENGRGNFPPRFSGLQFPNYSSELNVNALELDDSALYLCASSFDRNQPQHFGDGTRLSIL.

This chain uses TRBV6-5 with TRBJ2-5, with D perhaps matching TRBD2 (6 bases). CDR3 size: 15 residues. Germline CDR1 reads MNHEY; CDR2 reads SVGAGI. The ends were cut back, 6 bases at V and 1 base at J, with 15 bases in the middle. The CDR3 DNA follows: TGTGCCAGCAGGCCCTGGGGGGAATCCCAAGAGACCCAGTACTTC. Its protein product is CASRPWGESQETQYF.

V and J are TRBV27 and TRBJ1-1; D gene ambiguous. Trimming stripped 3 bases from V and 0 bases from J, with 11 bases between. The CDR3 contains 15 residues. Germline V gene lookup returns CDR1 MNHEY and CDR2 SMNVEV (reference sequence). The CDR3 DNA sequence: TGTGCCAGCAGTTTGGGAGCGGGTTTGAACACTGAAGCTTTCTTT. Translation gives CASSLGAGLNTEAFF.